These 24 T cell receptor beta chains share one sample of origin, sequenced in a study of blood T cell repertoires in COVID-19. The repertoire was sequenced with immunoSEQ multiplex PCR; TCRdb's copy has only in-frame clones and lacks some. The sample holds some 310,000 clones; 85% to 90% are singletons and the top ten take 2.9%. The source material was peripheral blood. All receptors derive from a woman aged 25 to 39 with COVID-19, enrolled during active disease.

The chain employs TRBV4-2 and TRBJ1-1, with 8 positions matching TRBD1. The V gene's germline CDR1 is LGHNA and CDR2 YNFKEQ. V lost 4 bases to trimming and J lost 2 bases; unmatched junction nucleotides: 12. This CDR3 has 17 residues. The CDR3 DNA sequence: TGTGCCAGCAGCCCTACTGGACAGGGCTTAGGTAACACTGAAGCTTTCTTT. Translation gives CASSPTGQGLGNTEAFF.

The table lists this clone with a count of one. Within the sample, other DNA sequences also encode this same CDR3. The chain carries TRBV6-5 and TRBJ2-5; TRBD1 matches at 7 bases. Germline CDR1 is MNHEY and CDR2 is SVGAGI. Trimming removed 8 bases from V and 3 bases from J; junction bases left unmatched: 6. CDR3 length equals 13 residues. The CDR3 loop is CASRQGEKETQYF. Here the CDR3 DNA reads TGTGCCAGCCGACAGGGAGAAAAAGAGACCCAGTACTTC.

The chain combines TRBV19 with TRBJ1-2; D unresolved. The germline V gene encodes CDR1 LNHDA and CDR2 SQIVND (reference sequence). With 2 bases removed from V and 0 bases from J, the gap between germline ends came to 10 bases. CDR3 length: 15 amino acids. This CDR3 reads CASSINTESNYGYTF. The CDR3 DNA reads TGTGCCAGTAGTATAAACACAGAGTCTAACTATGGCTACACCTTC. Complete variable domain (other parts from reference TRBV19 and TRBJ1-2): DGGITQSPKYLFRKEGQNVTLSCEQNLNHDAMYWYRQDPGQGLRLIYYSQIVNDFQKGDIAEGYSVSREKKESFPLTVTSAQKNPTAFYLCASSINTESNYGYTFGSGTRLTVV.

The gene calls are TRBV7-3 and TRBJ2-3; D perhaps matches TRBD2 (6 bases). V was shortened by 2 bases and J by 0 bases, with 12 bases between the two germline ends. The germline CDR1 and CDR2 sequences are SGHTA and FQGTGA. The CDR3 totals 16 residues. CDR3 protein: CASSLVGGISTDTQYF. As DNA, the CDR3 is TGTGCCAGCAGCTTAGTAGGCGGGATAAGCACAGATACGCAGTATTTT.

The chain recombines TRBV6-1 with TRBJ2-1; possible D gene TRBD2, 5 bases. Trimming took off 4 bases at V and 2 bases at J, with 15 bases between the two ends. CDR1 and CDR2 from the germline V gene are MNHNS and SASEGT. The CDR3 has 16 amino acids. CDR3: CASSGSGSRTYNEQFF. CDR3 coding DNA: TGTGCCAGCAGTGGAAGCGGCTCAAGAACCTACAATGAGCAGTTCTTC.

The chain uses TRBV10-1 and TRBJ2-3; tentative D call: TRBD2 (5 bases). CDR1 is WNHNN and CDR2 is SYGVQD in the germline V gene (reference sequence). Deletions cut 0 bases from V and 1 base from J, with 8 bases between. The CDR3 runs to 15 residues. The CDR3 spells CASSESIGGTDTQYF. CDR3 nucleotides: TGCGCCAGCAGTGAGTCGATCGGGGGCACAGATACGCAGTATTTT.

The chain employs TRBV10-3 and TRBJ2-2; 9 bases are shared with TRBD2. This CDR3 is 14 amino acids long. Germline V gene data show CDR1 as ENHRY and CDR2 as SYGVKD. The J segment lost 8 bases and the V segment lost 4 bases, leaving 5 bases of the junction unmatched. Here the CDR3 DNA reads TGTGCCATCAGTGGCGCTAGCGGGACTGGGGAGCTGTTTTTT. Protein product: CAISGASGTGELFF.

The gene calls are TRBV6-1 and TRBJ2-2, with D maybe TRBD2 (6 bases). V shed 2 bases and J shed 3 bases, with 7 bases lying between them. In germline, CDR1 is MNHNS, CDR2 SASEGT. The CDR3 is made up of 14 amino acids. Here the CDR3 DNA reads TGTGCCAGCAGTGAAAGACTAGACACCGGGGAGCTGTTTTTT. This codes for CASSERLDTGELFF.

The chain links TRBV6-5 to TRBJ2-2, with 10 bases that match TRBD1. There are 15 residues in the CDR3. V was pared by 7 bases and J by 7 bases, with 9 bases of the junction left unmatched. Germline CDR1 MNHEY, CDR2 SVGAGI. For the CDR3, the DNA is TGTGCCAGCATCAAACGCGGGACAGGGGACGGGGAGCTGTTTTTT. It codes for CASIKRGTGDGELFF.

The chain combines TRBV28 with TRBJ1-1, with D unclear. V lost 7 bases to trimming and J lost 3 bases, with 6 bases between them. Germline CDR1 MDHEN, CDR2 SYDVKM. The CDR3 runs to 11 residues. The DNA of the CDR3 is TGTGCCAGCACACAAGACACTGAAGCTTTCTTT. Its translation: CASTQDTEAFF.

The count of this clone is one. The chain recombines TRBV2 with TRBJ2-5; 9 bases match TRBD2. The CDR3 covers 16 residues. The ends lost 2 bases at V and 4 bases at J; junction bases unmatched: 8. Germline lookup yields CDR1 SNHLY and CDR2 FYNNEI. DNA of the CDR3: TGTGCCAGCAGTGAATTGCTAGCGGGGTTAGGAGAGACCCAGTACTTC. Amino acid sequence: CASSELLAGLGETQYF.

The chain combines TRBV4-1 with TRBJ2-5; D not certain. Germline V gene sequence: CDR1 MGHRA, CDR2 YSYEKL. The CDR3 totals 10 residues. The germline V and J ends were trimmed by 0 bases and 12 bases, with 5 bases remaining between them. The CDR3 nucleotides read TGCGCCAGCAGCCAAGATCAGGAGTACTTC. Translating it yields CASSQDQEYF.

The chain carries TRBV27 and TRBJ1-1, with D tentatively TRBD1 (6 bases). The CDR3 has 14 residues. Germline loops: CDR1 MNHEY, CDR2 SMNVEV (reference sequence). Between the trimmed V and J ends, which lost 2 bases and 5 bases, there was a span of 12 bases. CDR3 residues: CASSLSRGATEAFF. DNA of the CDR3: TGTGCCAGCAGTTTAAGCAGGGGCGCTACTGAAGCTTTCTTT.

This clone occurred once. This rearrangement joins TRBV7-9 to TRBJ2-5; 7 bases agree with TRBD1. The CDR3 is 15 residues long. Germline V lookup: CDR1 SEHNR, CDR2 FQNEAQ (reference sequence). The V and J ends lost 1 base and 4 bases, in that order; junction bases with no gene match: 6. CDR3 protein: CASSLDRGSPETQYF. The CDR3 nucleotides read TGTGCCAGCAGCTTAGACAGGGGAAGTCCAGAGACCCAGTACTTC.

The J gene is TRBJ2-1, the V gene TRBV5-6; tentatively, D is TRBD2 (6 bases). V lost 3 bases and J 5 bases, leaving 18 bases between the germline ends. The CDR3 runs 16 residues. Germline V lookup: CDR1 SGHDT, CDR2 YYEEEE. DNA of the CDR3: TGTGCCAGCAGCTCGATCCGGGACTCCCTTAACAATGAGCAGTTCTTC. Translated, it gives CASSSIRDSLNNEQFF. The whole variable domain, remainder taken from reference TRBV5-6 and TRBJ2-1, is DAGVTQSPTHLIKTRGQQVTLRCSPKSGHDTVSWYQQALGQGPQFIFQYYEEEERQRGNFPDRFSGHQFPNYSSELNVNALLLGDSALYLCASSSIRDSLNNEQFFGPGTRLTVL.

The chain recombines TRBV7-8 with TRBJ2-1; TRBD1 aligns across 9 bases. The V and J ends lost 4 bases and 3 bases, in that order; junction bases with no gene match: 7. Germline CDR1 reads SGHVS; CDR2 reads FQNEAQ. The CDR3 is 16 amino acids. CDR3: CASSSIWTGDYNEQFF. The CDR3 nucleotides are TGTGCCAGCAGCTCCATCTGGACAGGGGACTACAATGAGCAGTTCTTC. Together with reference TRBV7-8 and TRBJ2-1, the CDR3 gives the full variable domain: GAGVSQSPRYKVAKRGQDVALRCDPISGHVSLFWYQQALGQGPEFLTYFQNEAQLDKSGLPSDRFFAERPEGSVSTLKIQRTQQEDSAVYLCASSSIWTGDYNEQFFGPGTRLTVL.

The chain has TRBV6-5 and TRBJ1-1; TRBD1 aligns across 7 bases. The CDR3 sequence is 13 residues long. The germline V gene has CDR1 MNHEY and CDR2 SVGAGI. The J segment lost 4 bases and the V segment lost 6 bases, leaving 5 bases of the junction unmatched. The CDR3 bases are TGTGCCAGCAGCTTTGACAGGGTCACTGAAGCTTTCTTT. Amino acids: CASSFDRVTEAFF.

J is TRBJ1-4 and V is TRBV10-2; 8 bases are shared with TRBD1. This CDR3 region has 18 residues. V lost 0 bases to trimming and J lost 10 bases; unmatched junction nucleotides: 16. CDR1 and CDR2 from the germline V gene are WSHSY and SAAADI. The CDR3 here is CASSESGRQGSEVGKLFF. As DNA, the CDR3 is TGCGCCAGCAGTGAGTCGGGTAGACAGGGGTCGGAAGTAGGAAAACTGTTTTTT.

The chain couples TRBV29-1 to TRBJ1-2, with 8 bases lining up with TRBD1. The CDR3 covers 13 residues. Unmatched junction bases numbered 5, after V lost 8 bases and J lost 0 bases. Germline V CDR1 and CDR2: SQVTM, ANQGSEA. The CDR3 bases are TGCAGCACCATGGGACAGGCTAACTATGGCTACACCTTC. Translated: CSTMGQANYGYTF.

This clone was seen just once. The rearrangement links TRBV27 to TRBJ2-7; D is possibly TRBD1 (6 bases). The CDR3 extends over 16 amino acids. Trimming took off 4 bases at V and 0 bases at J, with 16 bases between the two ends. Germline V gene lookup returns CDR1 MNHEY and CDR2 SMNVEV (reference sequence). The DNA of the CDR3 is TGTGCCAGCAGTTCCAGTACAGGGCTCGGCTCCTACGAGCAGTACTTC. It specifies CASSSSTGLGSYEQYF.

The chain couples TRBV27 to TRBJ2-7; 7 positions agree with TRBD1. V dropped 4 bases and J dropped 0; count of bases not matched to a gene: 6. There are 15 residues in the CDR3. Per the germline V gene, CDR1 is MNHEY and CDR2 is SMNVEV (reference sequence). The CDR3 region has the DNA TGTGCCAGCAGTTGGCGGCCAGGGGGCTCCTACGAGCAGTACTTC. Translation: CASSWRPGGSYEQYF.

This rearrangement joins TRBV5-4 to TRBJ2-5; TRBD1 agrees at 10 bases. This CDR3 has 15 residues. Germline assignment: CDR1 SGHNT and CDR2 YYREEE (reference sequence). V was clipped by 1 base and J by 2 bases; unmatched bases: 2. CDR3 sequence reads: CASSLRQGAQETQYF. Here the CDR3 DNA reads TGTGCCAGCAGCTTGAGACAGGGGGCTCAAGAGACCCAGTACTTC.

This clone was counted once. The chain links TRBV27 to TRBJ2-7, with D perhaps matching TRBD1 (6 bases). The germline V gene encodes CDR1 MNHEY and CDR2 SMNVEV (reference sequence). The CDR3 runs to 13 residues. Trimming pared 2 bases from V and 2 bases from J, leaving 7 bases between. The CDR3 loop reads CASSLQGPYEQYF. The CDR3 nucleotides read TGTGCCAGCAGTTTACAGGGGCCCTACGAGCAGTACTTC.

The chain's CDR3 is CASSLRQGVSLGEQYF. CDR3 sequence (DNA): TGTGCCAGCAGCTTGAGACAGGGAGTTAGTTTGGGCGAGCAGTACTTC. V is TRBV5-6 and J is TRBJ2-7; 7 bases are shared with TRBD1. V lost 1 base, J lost 6 bases, and 13 bases stayed unmatched. The CDR3 extends over 16 amino acids. Germline CDR1 is SGHDT and CDR2 is YYEEEE.